The 18 T cell receptor beta chains reported below all come from one sample, sequenced in a study of blood T cell repertoires in COVID-19. Sequencing was performed with immunoSEQ multiplex PCR; in TCRdb, only in-frame clones are kept and a portion is missing. The data show about 82,000 clones, with 75% to 85% seen just once and roughly a third held by the top ten. The sequencing input was peripheral blood. These receptors all stem from a man between 60 and 70 years old with COVID-19, enrolled during active disease.

CDR3 sequence reads: CASSTNRGEQFF. CDR3 in DNA: TGTGCCAGCAGCACAAACAGGGGGGAGCAGTTCTTC. This chain links TRBV9 with TRBJ2-1; 8 positions agree with TRBD1. The J segment lost 10 bases and the V segment lost 4 bases, leaving 4 bases of the junction unmatched. The CDR3 sequence is 12 residues long. CDR1 and CDR2 from the germline V gene are SGDLS and YYNGEE.

The chain employs TRBV21-1 and TRBJ2-2; TRBD2, as called in the table, went unchecked against the DNA. TRBV21-1 is tagged as a pseudogene. The CDR3 covers 16 residues. CDR3 DNA sequence: TGTGCCAGCAGCAATTCGGGAGTACGTGGAACCGGGGAGCTGTTTTTT. Its translation is CASSNSGVRGTGELFF.

CDR3 DNA: TGTGCCAGCAGCGCCCTCGGACTAGCGGGACGCTTCAACACCGGGGAGCTGTTTTTT. This codes for CASSALGLAGRFNTGELFF. The genes are TRBV9 and TRBJ2-2; 12 bases match TRBD2. Germline V gives CDR1 SGDLS, CDR2 YYNGEE. The ends lost 3 bases at V and 2 bases at J; junction bases unmatched: 11. The CDR3 has 19 residues.

The table lists this clone with a count of one. The genes are TRBV12-5 and TRBJ2-5; 14 bases match TRBD2. Germline V gene sequence: CDR1 LGHNT, CDR2 FRNRAP. Unmatched junction bases numbered 9, after V lost 2 bases and J lost 1 base. The CDR3 is 19 amino acids. In DNA, the CDR3 is TGTGCTAGTGGTTTGCGGGGGACTAGCGGGAGACGGGGCCAAGAGACCCAGTACTTC. It codes for CASGLRGTSGRRGQETQYF.

The chain is built from TRBV5-6 and TRBJ1-6, with D unclear. This CDR3 is built from 15 residues. Germline V gives CDR1 SGHDT, CDR2 YYEEEE. With 1 base removed from V and 10 bases from J, the gap between germline ends came to 15 bases. The CDR3 nucleotides read TGTGCCAGCAGCTTGCCTGCCGGAGTCGAGTCACCCCTCCACTTT. As protein: CASSLPAGVESPLHF.

The CDR3 loop reads CASNFLDGGNYGYTF. The CDR3 DNA reads TGTGCCAGCAACTTTCTTGATGGGGGGAACTATGGCTACACCTTC. The chain recombines TRBV7-9 with TRBJ1-2; a weak D match, TRBD1 (5 bases). The germline gives CDR1 SEHNR, CDR2 FQNEAQ (reference sequence). The germline V and J ends were trimmed by 7 bases and 2 bases, with 17 bases remaining between them. The CDR3 sequence is 15 residues long.

The chain carries TRBV7-2 and TRBJ2-2, with TRBD1 matching 11 bases. The V gene's germline CDR1 is SGHTA and CDR2 FQGNSA. The CDR3 consists of 15 residues. V shed 5 bases and J 5 bases; nucleotides not matched to a gene: 4. The CDR3 DNA follows: TGTGCCAGCAGCCTGGACAGGGGGCAGACCGGGGAGCTGTTTTTT. Its translation is CASSLDRGQTGELFF.

The rearrangement uses TRBV5-1 and TRBJ1-2; tentatively, D is TRBD1 (6 bases). This CDR3 has 13 residues. V was trimmed by 5 bases and J by 0 bases, leaving 8 bases between them. Germline-derived CDR1 and CDR2 are SGHRS and YFSETQ. CDR3 sequence: CASRDRTNYGYTF. The DNA of the CDR3 is TGCGCCAGCAGGGACAGAACTAACTATGGCTACACCTTC.

This chain uses TRBV30 with TRBJ2-4, with TRBD1 as a possible D gene (6 bases). The CDR3 contains 14 residues. V shed 5 bases and J shed 2 bases, with 13 bases lying between them. CDR1 and CDR2 from the germline V gene are GTSNPN and SVGIG (reference sequence). CDR3 in DNA: TGTGCCTGGCACAGGGAGCGGCCCAAAAACATTCAGTACTTC. It codes for CAWHRERPKNIQYF. Drawing the rest from reference TRBV30 and TRBJ2-4, the complete variable domain is SQTIHQWPATLVQPVGSPLSLECTVEGTSNPNLYWYRQAAGRGLQLLFYSVGIGQISSEVPQNLSASRPQDRQFILSSKKLLLSDSGFYLCAWHRERPKNIQYFGAGTRLSVL.

As DNA, the CDR3 is TGCGCCAGCAGTACGGTAGGAGGATCGAACACTGAAGCTTTCTTT. It codes for CASSTVGGSNTEAFF. V gene TRBV5-1 combines with J gene TRBJ1-1; no reliable D call. Germline loops: CDR1 SGHRS, CDR2 YFSETQ. Deletions cut 5 bases from V and 1 base from J, with 15 bases between. The CDR3 has 15 residues.

The CDR3 sequence is CASSNTGGTEAFF. The CDR3 DNA sequence: TGTGCCAGCAGTAATACAGGGGGCACTGAAGCTTTCTTT. This chain uses TRBV6-5 with TRBJ1-1; TRBD1 agrees at 8 bases. Germline V gene lookup returns CDR1 MNHEY and CDR2 SVGAGI. The ends lost 5 bases at V and 4 bases at J; junction bases unmatched: 3. This CDR3 region has 13 residues.

The genes are TRBV27 and TRBJ2-2; 7 bases are shared with TRBD2. CDR3 size: 14 residues. V trimming: 6 bases; J trimming: 1 base; junction bases outside the gene matches: 2. CDR1 is MNHEY and CDR2 is SMNVEV in the germline V gene (reference sequence). This CDR3 reads CASRRTRNTGELFF. The CDR3 DNA reads TGTGCCAGCAGGCGGACTAGGAACACCGGGGAGCTGTTTTTT.

This rearrangement joins TRBV7-9 to TRBJ2-2; D call uncertain. The V and J ends lost 5 bases and 1 base respectively, with 8 bases between them. Germline assignment: CDR1 SEHNR and CDR2 FQNEAQ (reference sequence). The CDR3 sequence is 14 residues long. CDR3 coding DNA: TGTGCCAGCAGCCATGACTGGAACACCGGGGAGCTGTTTTTT. Residues: CASSHDWNTGELFF.

The chain combines TRBV2 with TRBJ1-2; D might be TRBD1 (5 bases). The germline V and J ends were trimmed by 6 bases and 7 bases, with 15 bases remaining between them. Germline V gene lookup returns CDR1 SNHLY and CDR2 FYNNEI. The CDR3 has 13 amino acids. The CDR3 DNA follows: TGTGCCAGCAGCCTAACAGGTTCAAGTGGCTACACCTTC. Residues: CASSLTGSSGYTF.

This clone was detected once. The rearrangement uses TRBV5-1 and TRBJ1-5, with D possibly TRBD1 on 5 matching bases. V shed 0 bases and J shed 6 bases, with 10 bases lying between them. The germline V gene has CDR1 SGHRS and CDR2 YFSETQ. The CDR3 totals 14 residues. The CDR3 DNA follows: TGCGCCAGCAGCTTGGCCGGGGGGTCTCAGCCCCAGCATTTT. Encoded protein: CASSLAGGSQPQHF.

This chain joins TRBV4-3 and TRBJ2-3; 14 bases line up with TRBD2. After removal of 4 bases from V and 0 bases from J, the junction contained 6 bases not matched to a gene. Germline CDR1 is LGHNA and CDR2 is YSLEER. This CDR3 is built from 18 residues. The CDR3 loop reads CASSPGLAGGTSTDTQYF. The CDR3 DNA sequence: TGCGCCAGCAGCCCCGGACTAGCGGGAGGCACTAGCACAGATACGCAGTATTTT.

The J gene is TRBJ2-5, the V gene TRBV19, with 9 nucleotides matching TRBD1. The CDR3 length is 15 residues. The V gene end was trimmed by 6 bases and the J gene end by 1 base; junction bases not matched to a gene: 6. Germline CDR1 and CDR2: LNHDA and SQIVND (reference sequence). The CDR3: CASRASGQGQETQYF. CDR3 sequence (DNA): TGTGCCAGTAGGGCCTCGGGACAGGGCCAAGAGACCCAGTACTTC.

This clone is categorized as medium-sized. The V call is TRBV6-6, the J call TRBJ2-1; a weak D match, TRBD2 (5 bases). The CDR3 covers 16 residues. V was trimmed by 2 bases and J by 5 bases, leaving 16 bases between them. Germline CDR1 is MNHNY and CDR2 is SVGAGI (reference sequence). The CDR3 spells CASSYANLAYHNEQFF. CDR3 bases: TGTGCCAGCAGTTACGCTAATCTAGCTTATCACAATGAGCAGTTCTTC.